Listed below are T cell receptor beta chains from one sample, sequenced in a study of blood T cells in healthy people across ages. TCRdb re-called the 5' RACE reads with MiXCR, one entry per CDR3 protein. The table lists 600,000 to 850,000 distinct CDR3 sequences, 20% to 30% of them singletons. The same data also contributed to another study, on T cells of mothers and their children.

Input material: blood. The receptors originated from a boy younger than 18 in good health. Each CDR3 is given with its conserved first and last residue. The D gene is left open where the match is weak. Not every row has a clone size; where given, it reads once, few, many or a size class.

j_gene: TRBJ2-1
d_gene: TRBD2
v_gene: TRBV29-1
abundance: NA
CDR3aa: CSVRTSGVYNEQFF
CDR3nt: TGCAGCGTGCGGACTAGCGGGGTTTACAATGAGCAGTTCTTC

j_gene: TRBJ1-4
d_gene: NA
v_gene: TRBV25-1
abundance: NA
CDR3aa: CASGKDRSTNEKLFF
CDR3nt: TGTGCCAGCGGTAAAGACAGGTCAACTAATGAAAAACTGTTTTTT

j_gene: TRBJ1-2
d_gene: NA
v_gene: TRBV2
abundance: few
CDR3aa: CASSEYLGHYTF
CDR3nt: TGTGCCAGCAGTGAATATCTAGGGCACTACACCTTC

j_gene: TRBJ1-2
d_gene: NA
v_gene: TRBV2
abundance: NA
CDR3aa: CARKGFLNYGYTF
CDR3nt: TGTGCCAGGAAGGGGTTTTTGAACTATGGCTACACCTTC

j_gene: TRBJ1-1
d_gene: NA
v_gene: TRBV9
abundance: NA
CDR3aa: CASARGGAALNTEAFF
CDR3nt: TGTGCCAGCGCCCGGGGAGGAGCGGCGCTGAACACTGAAGCTTTCTTT

j_gene: TRBJ1-2
d_gene: TRBD1
v_gene: TRBV7-9
abundance: NA
CDR3aa: CASSPGVGQGHYGYTF
CDR3nt: TGTGCCAGCAGCCCCGGCGTCGGACAGGGCCACTATGGCTACACCTTC

j_gene: TRBJ2-4
d_gene: TRBD1
v_gene: TRBV4-1
abundance: NA
CDR3aa: CASSQTRLQGGKNIQYF
CDR3nt: TGCGCCAGCAGCCAAACAAGACTACAGGGGGGCAAAAACATTCAGTACTTC

j_gene: TRBJ1-2
d_gene: TRBD1
v_gene: TRBV25-1
abundance: NA
CDR3aa: CASSPPGGRGNYGYTF
CDR3nt: TGTGCCAGCAGTCCCCCAGGGGGCAGAGGGAACTATGGCTACACCTTC

j_gene: TRBJ2-5
d_gene: TRBD1
v_gene: TRBV3-1
abundance: NA
CDR3aa: CATKQGDSETQYF
CDR3nt: TGTGCCACCAAACAGGGGGATAGTGAGACCCAGTACTTC

j_gene: TRBJ2-5
d_gene: TRBD2
v_gene: TRBV12-3/TRBV12-4
abundance: NA
CDR3aa: CASSTGTSGAETQYF
CDR3nt: TGTGCCAGCAGCACCGGGACTAGCGGGGCAGAGACCCAGTACTTC

j_gene: TRBJ2-3
d_gene: NA
v_gene: TRBV20-1
abundance: few
CDR3aa: CSGGASSDTQYF
CDR3nt: TGCAGTGGGGGGGCTAGTTCAGATACGCAGTATTTT

j_gene: TRBJ2-3
d_gene: NA
v_gene: TRBV5-5
abundance: NA
CDR3aa: CASSPRRDPTDTQYF
CDR3nt: TGTGCCAGCAGCCCAAGGAGGGACCCAACGGATACGCAGTATTTT